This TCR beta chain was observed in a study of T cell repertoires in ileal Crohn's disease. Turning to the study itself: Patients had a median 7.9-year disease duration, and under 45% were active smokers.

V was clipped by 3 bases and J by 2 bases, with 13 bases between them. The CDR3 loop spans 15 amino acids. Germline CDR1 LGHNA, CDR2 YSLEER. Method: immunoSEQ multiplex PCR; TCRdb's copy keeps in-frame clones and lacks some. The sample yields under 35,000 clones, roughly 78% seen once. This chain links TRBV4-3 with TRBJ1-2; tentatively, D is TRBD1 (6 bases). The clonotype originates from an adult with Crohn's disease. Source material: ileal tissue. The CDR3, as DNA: TGCGCCAGCAGCCAGGAACAAGGACAGAACTATGGCTACACCTTC. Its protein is CASSQEQGQNYGYTF.